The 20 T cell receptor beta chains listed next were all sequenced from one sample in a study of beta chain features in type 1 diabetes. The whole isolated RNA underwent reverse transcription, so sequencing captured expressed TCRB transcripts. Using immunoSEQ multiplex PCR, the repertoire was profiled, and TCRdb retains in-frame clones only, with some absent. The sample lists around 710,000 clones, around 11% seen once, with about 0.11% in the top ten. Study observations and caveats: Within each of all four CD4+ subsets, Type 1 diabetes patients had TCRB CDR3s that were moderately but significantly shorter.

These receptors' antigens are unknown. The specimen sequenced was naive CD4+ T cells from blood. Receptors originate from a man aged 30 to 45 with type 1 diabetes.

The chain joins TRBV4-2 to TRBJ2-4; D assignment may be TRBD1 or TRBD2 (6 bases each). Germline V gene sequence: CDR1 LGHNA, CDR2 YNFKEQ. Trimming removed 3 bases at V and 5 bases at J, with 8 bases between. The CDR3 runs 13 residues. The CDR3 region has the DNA TGTGCCAGCAGCCAGGGGGGCGAAAACATTCAGTACTTC. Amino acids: CASSQGGENIQYF.

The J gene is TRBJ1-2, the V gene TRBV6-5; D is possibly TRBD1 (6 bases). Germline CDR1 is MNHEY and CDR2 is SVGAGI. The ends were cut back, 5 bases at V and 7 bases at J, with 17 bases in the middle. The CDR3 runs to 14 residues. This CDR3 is CASSAPPGAAGYTF. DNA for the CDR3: TGTGCCAGCAGTGCCCCACCGGGGGCAGCTGGCTACACCTTC.

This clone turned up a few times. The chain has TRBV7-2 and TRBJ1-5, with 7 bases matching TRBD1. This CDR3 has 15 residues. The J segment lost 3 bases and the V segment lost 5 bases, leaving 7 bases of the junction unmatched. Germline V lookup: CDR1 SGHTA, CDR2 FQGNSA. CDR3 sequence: CASSRQGGINQPQHF. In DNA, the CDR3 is TGTGCCAGCAGCCGACAGGGAGGGATCAATCAGCCCCAGCATTTT.

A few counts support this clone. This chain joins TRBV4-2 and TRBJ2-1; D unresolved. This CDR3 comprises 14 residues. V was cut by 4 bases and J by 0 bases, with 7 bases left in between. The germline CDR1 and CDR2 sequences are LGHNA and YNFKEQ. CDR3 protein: CASSPSGSYNEQFF. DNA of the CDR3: TGTGCCAGCAGCCCTTCGGGCTCCTACAATGAGCAGTTCTTC.

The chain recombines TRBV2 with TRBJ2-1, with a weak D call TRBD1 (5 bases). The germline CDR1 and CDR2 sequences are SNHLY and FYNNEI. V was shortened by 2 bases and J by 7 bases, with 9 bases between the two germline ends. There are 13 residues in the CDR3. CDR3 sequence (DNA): TGTGCCAGCAGTGAACCCAGGGAAAATGAGCAGTTCTTC. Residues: CASSEPRENEQFF.

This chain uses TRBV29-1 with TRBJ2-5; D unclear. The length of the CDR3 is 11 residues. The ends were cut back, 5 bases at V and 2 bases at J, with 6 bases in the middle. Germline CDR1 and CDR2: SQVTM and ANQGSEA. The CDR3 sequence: CSVIIQETQYF. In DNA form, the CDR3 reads TGCAGCGTTATCATACAAGAGACCCAGTACTTC.

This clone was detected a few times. The CDR3 is CASSPDRGQGNQPQHF. CDR3 in DNA: TGTGCCAGCTCACCAGACAGGGGGCAAGGCAATCAGCCCCAGCATTTT. The V and J genes are TRBV18 and TRBJ1-5, with TRBD1 identical over 10 bases. Unmatched junction bases numbered 3, after V lost 2 bases and J lost 2 bases. Germline V gives CDR1 KGHSH, CDR2 LQKENI. The CDR3 length is 16 residues. Full variable domain (outside the CDR3, taken from reference TRBV18 and TRBJ1-5): NAGVMQNPRHLVRRRGQEARLRCSPMKGHSHVYWYRQLPEEGLKFMVYLQKENIIDESGMPKERFSAEFPKEGPSILRIQQVVRGDSAAYFCASSPDRGQGNQPQHFGDGTRLSIL.

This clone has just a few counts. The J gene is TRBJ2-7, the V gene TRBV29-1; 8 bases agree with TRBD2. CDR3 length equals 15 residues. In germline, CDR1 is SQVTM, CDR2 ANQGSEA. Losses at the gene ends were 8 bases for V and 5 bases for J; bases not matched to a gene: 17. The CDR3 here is CSPNGTTSRGDEQYF. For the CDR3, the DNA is TGCAGCCCAAATGGGACAACCTCGCGGGGGGACGAGCAGTACTTC.

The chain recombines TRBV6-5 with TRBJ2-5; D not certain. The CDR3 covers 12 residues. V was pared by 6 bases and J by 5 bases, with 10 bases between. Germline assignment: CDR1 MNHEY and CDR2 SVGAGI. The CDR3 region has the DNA TGTGCCAGCAGCGGGTTTCTGGAGACCCAGTACTTC. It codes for CASSGFLETQYF.

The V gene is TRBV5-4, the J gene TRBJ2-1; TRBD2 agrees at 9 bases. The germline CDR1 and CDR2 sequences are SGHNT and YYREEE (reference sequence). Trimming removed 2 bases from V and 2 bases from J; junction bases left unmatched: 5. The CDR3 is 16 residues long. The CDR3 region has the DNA TGTGCCAGCAGCTTTAAGCGGGGGGCGGCCTACAATGAGCAGTTCTTC. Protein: CASSFKRGAAYNEQFF.

The CDR3 nucleotides read TGCGCCAGCAGCCAAGAAGCTAGCGGGGTCTACGAGCAGTACTTC. Its translation is CASSQEASGVYEQYF. The chain joins TRBV4-3 to TRBJ2-7; 9 bases fit TRBD2. Germline V gene data show CDR1 as LGHNA and CDR2 as YSLEER. The CDR3 loop spans 15 amino acids. With 0 bases clipped from V and 3 bases from J, the junction kept 3 bases outside the gene matches.

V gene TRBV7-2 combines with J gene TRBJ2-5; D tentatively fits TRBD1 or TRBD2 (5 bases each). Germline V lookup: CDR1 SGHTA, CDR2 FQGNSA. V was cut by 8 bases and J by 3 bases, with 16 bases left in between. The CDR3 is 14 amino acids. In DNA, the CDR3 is TGTGCCAGCGGTACCGGGACGGCAAAAGAGACCCAGTACTTC. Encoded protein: CASGTGTAKETQYF.

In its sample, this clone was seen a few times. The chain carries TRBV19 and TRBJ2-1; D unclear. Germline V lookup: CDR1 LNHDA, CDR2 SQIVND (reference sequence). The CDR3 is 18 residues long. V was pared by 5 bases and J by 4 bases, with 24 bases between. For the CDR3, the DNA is TGTGCCAGTAGTCTCAGGCCCTCCCTTAGGGTGAGGTACAATGAGCAGTTCTTC. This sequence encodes CASSLRPSLRVRYNEQFF.

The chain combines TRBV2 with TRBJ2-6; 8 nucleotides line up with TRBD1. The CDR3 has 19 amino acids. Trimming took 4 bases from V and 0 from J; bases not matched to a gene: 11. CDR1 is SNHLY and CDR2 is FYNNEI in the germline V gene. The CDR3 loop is CASSGTGFWSGSGANVLTF. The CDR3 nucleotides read TGTGCCAGCAGTGGGACAGGGTTCTGGTCGGGCTCTGGGGCCAACGTCCTGACTTTC. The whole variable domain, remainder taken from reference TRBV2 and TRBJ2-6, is EPEVTQTPSHQVTQMGQEVILRCVPISNHLYFYWYRQILGQKVEFLVSFYNNEISEKSEIFDDQFSVERPDGSNFTLKIRSTKLEDSAMYFCASSGTGFWSGSGANVLTFGAGSRLTVL.

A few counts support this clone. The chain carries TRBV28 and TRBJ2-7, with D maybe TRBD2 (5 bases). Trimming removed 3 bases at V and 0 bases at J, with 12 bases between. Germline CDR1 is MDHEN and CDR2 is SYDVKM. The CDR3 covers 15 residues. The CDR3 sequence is CASSFKGLSSYEQYF. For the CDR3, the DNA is TGTGCCAGCAGTTTTAAAGGACTTAGCTCCTACGAGCAGTACTTC.

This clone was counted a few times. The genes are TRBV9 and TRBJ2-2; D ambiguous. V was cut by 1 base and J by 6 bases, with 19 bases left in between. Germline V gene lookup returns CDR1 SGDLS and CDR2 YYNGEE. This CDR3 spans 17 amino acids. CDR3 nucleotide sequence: TGTGCCAGCAGCGTAAATACGCTAAAAACGCGCGCCGGGGAGCTGTTTTTT. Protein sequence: CASSVNTLKTRAGELFF.

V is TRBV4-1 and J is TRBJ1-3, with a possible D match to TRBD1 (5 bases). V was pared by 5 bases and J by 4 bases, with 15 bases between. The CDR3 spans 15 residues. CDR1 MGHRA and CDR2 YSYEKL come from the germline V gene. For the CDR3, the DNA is TGCGCCAGCAGCAGACGGGGGGATTCGGGAAACACCATATATTTT. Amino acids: CASSRRGDSGNTIYF.

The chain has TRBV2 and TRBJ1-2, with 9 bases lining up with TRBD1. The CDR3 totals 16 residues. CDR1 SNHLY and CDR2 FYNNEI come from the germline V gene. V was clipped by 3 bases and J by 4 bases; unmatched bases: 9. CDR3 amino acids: CASSDGQGRFTYGYTF. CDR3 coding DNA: TGTGCCAGCAGTGATGGACAGGGGAGGTTTACCTATGGCTACACCTTC.

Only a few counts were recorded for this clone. This chain's CDR3 is CASSQTGTDNSPLHF. Here the CDR3 DNA reads TGCGCCAGCAGTCAAACCGGGACAGATAATTCACCCCTCCACTTT. V and J are TRBV23-1 and TRBJ1-6; 7 bases agree with TRBD1. TRBV23-1 is an ORF, and what it does is uncertain. The length of the CDR3 is 15 residues. J gave up 5 bases and V 2 bases, and 3 bases lay outside the gene matches.

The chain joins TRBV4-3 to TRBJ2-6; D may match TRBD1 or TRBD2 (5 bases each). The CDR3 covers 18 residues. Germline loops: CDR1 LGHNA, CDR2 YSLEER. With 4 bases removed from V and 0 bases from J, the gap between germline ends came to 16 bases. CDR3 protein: CASSRDRGDSSGANVLTF. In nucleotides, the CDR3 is TGCGCCAGCAGCCGAGACAGAGGGGATAGCTCTGGGGCCAACGTCCTGACTTTC.